These 10 T cell receptor beta chains originate from one sample sequenced in a study of regulatory T cells in long-lasting Graves disease. Time point: persistent/refractory GD, antithyroid drugs over 5 years with positive TRAb. PBMC-extracted RNA yielded the TCR library. Building of the TCR beta libraries involved iRepertoire HTBI primers and Arm-PCR of CDR3 regions. Each CDR3 protein is one row after TCRdb ran MiXCR on the multiplex PCR reads. Among approximately 690,000 distinct CDR3 sequences listed, about 30% were seen once. The specimen comprised peripheral blood mononuclear cells (PBMCs), sampled when the disease was refractory, from a patient treated with antithyroid drugs. The receptors originated from a female donor with Graves disease.

CDR3 bases: TGCAGTGCTAGAGACTACTACGGACAGTTTAGCAATCAGCCCCAGCATTTT. As protein: CSARDYYGQFSNQPQHF. The V gene is TRBV20-1, the J gene TRBJ1-5, with TRBD1 as a possible D gene (6 bases). The CDR3 has 17 residues. Germline CDR1 reads DFQATT; CDR2 reads SNEGSKA (reference sequence). V was shortened by 0 bases and J by 0 bases, with 15 bases between the two germline ends.

The chain employs TRBV2 and TRBJ1-4; D ambiguous. Trimming shortened V by 6 bases and J by 0 bases, and 11 bases separated the two germline ends. The CDR3 covers 15 residues. Germline CDR1 is SNHLY and CDR2 is FYNNEI. Written as DNA, the CDR3 is TGTGCCAGCAGCTTGCGGGATTCAACTAATGAAAAACTGTTTTTT. Translating gives CASSLRDSTNEKLFF.

At least ten counts were recorded for this clonotype. The chain combines TRBV28 with TRBJ2-7; D call uncertain. The germline V gene encodes CDR1 MDHEN and CDR2 SYDVKM. This CDR3 has 13 amino acids. V was shortened by 7 bases and J by 4 bases, with 14 bases between the two germline ends. CDR3 DNA: TGTGCCAGCAAAAAATCCGGCGAATACGAGCAGTACTTC. As protein: CASKKSGEYEQYF.

The V and J genes are TRBV30 and TRBJ1-1; the match to TRBD1 covers 8 bases. The germline V gene has CDR1 GTSNPN and CDR2 SVGIG (reference sequence). The CDR3 consists of 13 residues. J gave up 4 bases and V 5 bases, and 6 bases lay outside the gene matches. This chain's CDR3 is CAWETGAGTEAFF. The CDR3 bases are TGTGCCTGGGAGACAGGGGCTGGCACTGAAGCTTTCTTT. The full variable domain, in which reference TRBV30 and TRBJ1-1 provide the parts outside the CDR3, is SQTIHQWPATLVQPVGSPLSLECTVEGTSNPNLYWYRQAAGRGLQLLFYSVGIGQISSEVPQNLSASRPQDRQFILSSKKLLLSDSGFYLCAWETGAGTEAFFGQGTRLTVV.

Many counts were recorded for this clonotype. The rearrangement uses TRBV2 and TRBJ2-5; TRBD2 matches at 12 bases. The CDR3 covers 17 residues. From germline, CDR1 is SNHLY and CDR2 FYNNEI. With V trimmed by 8 bases and J by 1 base, 11 bases remained unmatched. The CDR3 coding sequence is TGTGCCAGCGGTCGGGCTAGCGGGAGGGCCCTCCAAGAGACCCAGTACTTC. Translated, it gives CASGRASGRALQETQYF.

Points on this clonotype: A far bigger clonotype differs at one base, so this is likely a read error. V and J are TRBV6-4 and TRBJ2-7; D may match TRBD1 or TRBD2 (5 bases each). The CDR3 sequence is 16 residues long. The germline V gene has CDR1 MRHNA and CDR2 SNTAGT. CDR3 bases: TGTGCCAGCGGTGAGGGACCCCCGGCTAGCTCCTACGAGCAGTACTTC. Translating it yields CASGEGPPASSYEQYF.

This clonotype was recorded many times. This chain uses TRBV27 with TRBJ1-1, with D perhaps TRBD1 (5 bases). The germline gives CDR1 MNHEY, CDR2 SMNVEV (reference sequence). The CDR3 runs to 15 residues. V lost 3 bases and J lost 0, with 11 bases in between. The chain's CDR3 is CASSFSGLMNTEAFF. DNA for the CDR3: TGTGCCAGCAGTTTCTCAGGGCTCATGAACACTGAAGCTTTCTTT.

J is TRBJ1-5 and V is TRBV20-1; D ambiguous. This CDR3 has 13 residues. Deletions cut 2 bases from V and 0 bases from J, with 5 bases between. The V gene's germline CDR1 is DFQATT and CDR2 SNEGSKA (reference sequence). CDR3 DNA: TGCAGTGCTAGACCCTTTAGCAATCAGCCCCAGCATTTT. Encoded protein: CSARPFSNQPQHF.

This clonotype showed up just a few times. V gene TRBV30 combines with J gene TRBJ1-2, with 10 bases fitting TRBD1. Germline V gene lookup returns CDR1 GTSNPN and CDR2 SVGIG (reference sequence). The CDR3 runs 12 residues. V lost 8 bases, J lost 7 bases, and 7 bases stayed unmatched. As DNA, the CDR3 is TGTGCCGCAGACAGGGGGCAGATTGGCTACACCTTC. It yields the protein CAADRGQIGYTF.

This clonotype was seen more than once but under ten times. This chain uses TRBV7-9 with TRBJ2-5, with D maybe TRBD1 (5 bases). Germline loops: CDR1 SEHNR, CDR2 FQNEAQ (reference sequence). The V gene lost 6 bases and the J gene lost 3 bases, with 14 bases spanning the gap. The CDR3 loop spans 14 amino acids. CDR3: CASSHLDREETQYF. The CDR3 nucleotides are TGTGCCAGCAGTCATCTCGACAGAGAAGAGACCCAGTACTTC.